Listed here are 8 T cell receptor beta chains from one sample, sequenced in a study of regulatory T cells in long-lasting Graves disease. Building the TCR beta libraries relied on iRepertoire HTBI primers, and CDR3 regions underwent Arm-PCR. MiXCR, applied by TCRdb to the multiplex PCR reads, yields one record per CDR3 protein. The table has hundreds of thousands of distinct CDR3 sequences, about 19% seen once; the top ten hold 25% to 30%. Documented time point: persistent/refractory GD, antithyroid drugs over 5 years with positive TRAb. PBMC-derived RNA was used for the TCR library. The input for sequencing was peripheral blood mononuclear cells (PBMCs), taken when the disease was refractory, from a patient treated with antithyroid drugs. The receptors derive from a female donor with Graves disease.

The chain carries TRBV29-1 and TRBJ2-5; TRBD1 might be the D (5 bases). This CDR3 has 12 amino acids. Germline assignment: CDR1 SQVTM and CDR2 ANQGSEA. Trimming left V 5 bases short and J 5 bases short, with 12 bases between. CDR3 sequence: CSVRTYRETQYF. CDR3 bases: TGCAGCGTTCGAACCTACAGGGAGACCCAGTACTTC.

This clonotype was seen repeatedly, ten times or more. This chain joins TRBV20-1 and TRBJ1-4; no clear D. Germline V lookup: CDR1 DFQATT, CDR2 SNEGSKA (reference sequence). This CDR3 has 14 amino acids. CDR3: CSSVAARNNEKLFF. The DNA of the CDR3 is TGCAGCTCAGTCGCTGCTCGTAATAATGAAAAACTGTTTTTT.

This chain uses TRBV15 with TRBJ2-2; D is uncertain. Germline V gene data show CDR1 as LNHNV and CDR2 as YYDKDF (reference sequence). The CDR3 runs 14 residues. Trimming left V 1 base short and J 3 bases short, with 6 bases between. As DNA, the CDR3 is TGTGCCACCAGCAGAGTAAGAGACACCGGGGAGCTGTTTTTT. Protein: CATSRVRDTGELFF.

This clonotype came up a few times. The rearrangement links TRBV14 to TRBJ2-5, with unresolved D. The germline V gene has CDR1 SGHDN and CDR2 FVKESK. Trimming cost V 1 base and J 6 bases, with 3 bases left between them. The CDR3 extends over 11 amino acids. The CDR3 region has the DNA TGTGCCAGCAGCCAAGGGAAGACCCAGTACTTC. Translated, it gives CASSQGKTQYF.

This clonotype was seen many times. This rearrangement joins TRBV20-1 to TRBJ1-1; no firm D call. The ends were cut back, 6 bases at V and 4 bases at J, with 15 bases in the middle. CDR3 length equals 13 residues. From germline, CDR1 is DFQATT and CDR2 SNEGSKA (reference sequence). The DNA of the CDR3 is TGCAGTGCCTCCGGACTGGGCCGCACTGAAGCTTTCTTT. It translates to CSASGLGRTEAFF.

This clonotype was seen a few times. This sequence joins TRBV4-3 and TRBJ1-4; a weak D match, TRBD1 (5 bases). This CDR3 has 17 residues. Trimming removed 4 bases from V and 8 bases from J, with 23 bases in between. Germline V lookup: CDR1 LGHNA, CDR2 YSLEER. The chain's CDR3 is CASSLSLGAATREKLFF. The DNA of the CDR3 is TGCGCCAGCAGCCTCTCACTCGGGGCGGCCACGAGGGAAAAACTGTTTTTT.

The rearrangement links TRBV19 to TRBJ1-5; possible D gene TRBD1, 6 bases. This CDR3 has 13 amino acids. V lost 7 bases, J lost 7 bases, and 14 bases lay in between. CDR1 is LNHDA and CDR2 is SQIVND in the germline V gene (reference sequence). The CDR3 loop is CASTWGHGQPQHF. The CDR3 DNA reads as TGTGCCAGTACCTGGGGGCATGGACAGCCCCAGCATTTT.

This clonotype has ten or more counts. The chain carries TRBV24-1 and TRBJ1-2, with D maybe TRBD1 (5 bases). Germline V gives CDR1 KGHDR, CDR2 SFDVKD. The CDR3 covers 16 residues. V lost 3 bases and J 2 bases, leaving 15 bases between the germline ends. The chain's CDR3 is CATSDTMGPANYGYTF. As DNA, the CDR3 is TGTGCCACCAGTGATACAATGGGGCCCGCGAACTATGGCTACACCTTC.